These T cell receptor beta chains were read from a single sample in a study of identifying expanded T cells in peripheral blood. The method was immunoSEQ multiplex PCR; TCRdb's version includes in-frame clones alone and lacks a portion of them. The sample lists nearly 60,000 clones; more than 70% were seen once. The source material was blood. These receptors all stem from a person aged 18 to 75 in good health. CDR3s leave out the opening cysteine and the closing phenylalanine or tryptophan. Fields, in order: V gene, J gene, D gene, CDR3 protein. D genes are given only for firm matches.

v_gene: TRBV30; j_gene: TRBJ1-2; d_gene: TRBD1; CDR3aa: AWSRDSYGYT
v_gene: TRBV18; j_gene: TRBJ2-7; d_gene: .; CDR3aa: ASSPPGTSSYEQY
v_gene: TRBV25-1; j_gene: TRBJ2-5; d_gene: .; CDR3aa: ASSVGETQY
v_gene: TRBV18; j_gene: TRBJ2-5; d_gene: .; CDR3aa: ASSPKETQY
v_gene: TRBV10-3; j_gene: TRBJ2-1; d_gene: TRBD1; CDR3aa: AITGTKGQGHINEQF
v_gene: TRBV29-1; j_gene: TRBJ2-4; d_gene: .; CDR3aa: SAEGGGGLNIQY
v_gene: TRBV9; j_gene: TRBJ2-1; d_gene: .; CDR3aa: ASSVSTRSGVSYNEQF
v_gene: TRBV5-1; j_gene: TRBJ2-2; d_gene: .; CDR3aa: ASSLALYIEPGTGELF
v_gene: TRBV9; j_gene: TRBJ1-1; d_gene: TRBD1; CDR3aa: ASSVEGANTEAF
v_gene: TRBV27; j_gene: TRBJ1-2; d_gene: .; CDR3aa: ASSTGMDYGYT
v_gene: TRBV13; j_gene: TRBJ2-7; d_gene: TRBD2; CDR3aa: ASSSAGTTPLGQY
v_gene: TRBV6-1; j_gene: TRBJ1-2; d_gene: .; CDR3aa: ASNTYNYGYT
v_gene: TRBV30; j_gene: TRBJ2-7; d_gene: .; CDR3aa: AWSGGPNSYEQY
v_gene: TRBV10-3; j_gene: TRBJ2-3; d_gene: .; CDR3aa: AISAAGTLSDTQY
v_gene: TRBV6-1; j_gene: TRBJ1-2; d_gene: .; CDR3aa: ASSEGSYGYT
v_gene: TRBV10-3; j_gene: TRBJ2-2; d_gene: TRBD1; CDR3aa: AIRMDRAAGELF
v_gene: TRBV7-9; j_gene: TRBJ2-6; d_gene: TRBD1; CDR3aa: ASSSRTGSLSGANVLT
v_gene: TRBV19; j_gene: TRBJ1-1; d_gene: .; CDR3aa: ASSIDRKNTEAF
v_gene: TRBV5-4; j_gene: TRBJ2-5; d_gene: .; CDR3aa: ASSAGQYQETQY
v_gene: TRBV4-1; j_gene: TRBJ1-2; d_gene: .; CDR3aa: ASSQTVQALGGYT
v_gene: TRBV6-5; j_gene: TRBJ2-7; d_gene: .; CDR3aa: ATQTGFHYEQY
v_gene: TRBV7-2; j_gene: TRBJ1-2; d_gene: .; CDR3aa: ASSSQTGGGYT
v_gene: TRBV2; j_gene: TRBJ2-7; d_gene: .; CDR3aa: ASSDDPEGSIRYEQY
v_gene: TRBV6-5; j_gene: TRBJ1-2; d_gene: .; CDR3aa: ASSYGPNYGYT
v_gene: TRBV25-1; j_gene: TRBJ2-5; d_gene: TRBD1; CDR3aa: ASRRTGEVQETQY
v_gene: TRBV6-1; j_gene: TRBJ2-2; d_gene: TRBD2; CDR3aa: ASSSLAGGTGELF
v_gene: TRBV2; j_gene: TRBJ2-3; d_gene: .; CDR3aa: ASIRDSFSTDTQY
v_gene: TRBV10-3; j_gene: TRBJ1-5; d_gene: .; CDR3aa: ASNGGPFQPQH
v_gene: TRBV6-1; j_gene: TRBJ1-6; d_gene: .; CDR3aa: ASTGSRGSPLH
v_gene: TRBV5-5; j_gene: TRBJ2-5; d_gene: .; CDR3aa: ASSLTSETQY
v_gene: TRBV20-1; j_gene: TRBJ2-5; d_gene: .; CDR3aa: SARDGETQY